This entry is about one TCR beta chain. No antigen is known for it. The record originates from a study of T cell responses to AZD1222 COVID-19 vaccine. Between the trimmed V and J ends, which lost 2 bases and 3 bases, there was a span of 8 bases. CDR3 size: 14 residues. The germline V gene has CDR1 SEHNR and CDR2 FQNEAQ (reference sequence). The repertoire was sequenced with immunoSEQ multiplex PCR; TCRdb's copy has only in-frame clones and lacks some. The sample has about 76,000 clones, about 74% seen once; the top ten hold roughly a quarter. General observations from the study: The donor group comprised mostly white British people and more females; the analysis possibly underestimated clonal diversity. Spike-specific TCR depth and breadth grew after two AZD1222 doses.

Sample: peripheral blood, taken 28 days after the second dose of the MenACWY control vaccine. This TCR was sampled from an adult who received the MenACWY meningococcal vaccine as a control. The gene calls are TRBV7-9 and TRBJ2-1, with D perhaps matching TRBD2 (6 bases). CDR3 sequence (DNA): TGTGCCAGCAGCTTAATGGGGGGCTACAATGAGCAGTTCTTC. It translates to CASSLMGGYNEQFF.